A single sample is the source of the 6 T cell receptor beta chains below, sequenced in a study of vaccination and CD4 T cells after COVID-19. Stated treatment: approximately 9-day PBMC culture with coronavirus spike peptide pools or control peptides (ViraFEST assay). CD4+ T cells of the unexposed donor were collected before the COVID-19 pandemic (2011-2018). These receptors' antigens are unknown. Researchers used the Oncomine TCR Beta short-read assay to sequence DNA from cultured CD4+ T cells. Using its own MiXCR run on the PCR reads, TCRdb lists one record per CDR3 protein. The data contain 6,500 to 7,500 distinct CDR3 sequences, roughly 33% of them singletons. Specimen: CD4+ T cells from blood, cultured in vitro. Source of these receptors: a human donor in good health.

This clonotype was detected only a few times. The CDR3 nucleotides read TGTGCCAGTAGTACGCACAGGGCCTACGAGCAGTACTTC. It translates to CASSTHRAYEQYF. This sequence joins TRBV19 and TRBJ2-7, with a weak D call TRBD1 (6 bases). The CDR3 covers 13 residues. The V end was cut by 4 bases, the J end by 2 bases, with 9 bases between. Per germline, CDR1 LNHDA and CDR2 SQIVND (reference sequence).

This chain links TRBV30 with TRBJ1-2; possible D gene TRBD1, 5 bases. This CDR3 spans 12 amino acids. V was clipped by 5 bases and J by 8 bases, with 15 bases between them. Germline CDR1 and CDR2: GTSNPN and SVGIG (reference sequence). The CDR3 DNA sequence: TGTGCCTGGGTGGAAGGGACTTTGGGCTACACCTTC. Its translation is CAWVEGTLGYTF.

By share of the sample, this clonotype is medium-sized. The V call is TRBV19, the J call TRBJ2-3, with 11 bases fitting TRBD2. Germline V gene sequence: CDR1 LNHDA, CDR2 SQIVND (reference sequence). The CDR3 runs to 15 residues. J gave up 5 bases and V 2 bases, and 3 bases lay outside the gene matches. CDR3 DNA sequence: TGTGCCAGTAGTATACTAGCGGGGGGCCAAGATACGCAGTATTTT. Translation gives CASSILAGGQDTQYF.

The CDR3 sequence: CASSPDGVGYEQYF. The CDR3 coding sequence is TGTGCCAGCTCACCCGACGGGGTGGGCTACGAGCAGTACTTC. This chain connects TRBV18 to TRBJ2-7, with D possibly matching TRBD2 (5 bases). The germline CDR1 and CDR2 sequences are KGHSH and LQKENI. CDR3 length: 14 residues. V gave up 3 bases and J gave up 3 bases, with 12 bases separating them.

This clonotype was counted a few times. V gene TRBV7-3 combines with J gene TRBJ1-1; 7 nucleotides match TRBD1. CDR3 length: 15 amino acids. Unmatched junction bases numbered 10, after V lost 5 bases and J lost 4 bases. Germline V CDR1 and CDR2: SGHTA, FQGTGA. CDR3 bases: TGTGCCAGCAGCCCCCAAGGACAGGAGGGCACTGAAGCTTTCTTT. Encoded protein: CASSPQGQEGTEAFF.

The rearrangement uses TRBV20-1 and TRBJ2-2, with D unclear. Trimming stripped 3 bases from V and 1 base from J, with 6 bases between. The CDR3 runs to 13 residues. Germline CDR1 reads DFQATT; CDR2 reads SNEGSKA (reference sequence). The CDR3, as DNA: TGCAGTGCTAGTGCCCGGAACACCGGGGAGCTGTTTTTT. Amino acids: CSASARNTGELFF.